This passage covers 17 T cell receptor beta chains from one sample sequenced in a study of shared clonotypes between healthy human individuals. Here immunoSEQ multiplex PCR was the method, and the copy in TCRdb shows in-frame clones only, minus some. This sample carries some 650,000 clones, almost 97% of them seen once, and the ten largest clones take around 0.06%. The sequenced sample was naive CD4+ T cells sorted from blood. Subset meaning: CD45RA+ positively selected. These receptors all stem from a woman aged 30 to 39 in good health.

V is TRBV19 and J is TRBJ2-3; 10 bases line up with TRBD2. The V gene's germline CDR1 is LNHDA and CDR2 SQIVND (reference sequence). The CDR3 spans 13 residues. The J segment lost 8 bases and the V segment lost 8 bases, leaving 7 bases of the junction unmatched. This chain's CDR3 is CASSGSGRTTQYF. The CDR3 DNA reads as TGTGCCAGTTCGGGTAGCGGGAGGACTACGCAGTATTTT.

This clone came up once. The chain employs TRBV9 and TRBJ2-7, with unresolved D. Trimming left V 4 bases short and J 3 bases short, with 11 bases between. The CDR3 covers 13 residues. Germline CDR1 and CDR2: SGDLS and YYNGEE. The CDR3 coding sequence is TGTGCCAGCAGCCCACAACCGGGCTACGAGCAGTACTTC. Its translation: CASSPQPGYEQYF. Together with reference TRBV9 and TRBJ2-7, the CDR3 gives the full variable domain: DSGVTQTPKHLITATGQRVTLRCSPRSGDLSVYWYQQSLDQGLQFLIQYYNGEERAKGNILERFSAQQFPDLHSELNLSSLELGDSALYFCASSPQPGYEQYFGPGTRLTVT.

The CDR3 sequence: CAISGLYEQYF. The DNA of the CDR3 is TGTGCCATCAGCGGACTCTACGAGCAGTACTTC. V is TRBV10-3 and J is TRBJ2-7; a possible D gene is TRBD2 (5 bases). The V and J ends lost 6 bases and 3 bases respectively, with 6 bases between them. Germline CDR1 reads ENHRY; CDR2 reads SYGVKD. The CDR3 covers 11 residues.

The chain links TRBV5-1 to TRBJ2-7, with 8 bases lining up with TRBD2. J lost 4 bases, V lost 7 bases, and 13 bases had no gene match. This CDR3 is built from 15 residues. Germline CDR1 and CDR2: SGHRS and YFSETQ. The CDR3 DNA sequence: TGCGCCAGCGTATGGACCTCTAGCGGGTGGTACGAGCAGTACTTC. Protein: CASVWTSSGWYEQYF.

The V call is TRBV28, the J call TRBJ2-7, with 12 nucleotides matching TRBD2. The CDR3 contains 13 residues. The ends lost 7 bases at V and 5 bases at J; junction bases unmatched: 3. Germline V gene data show CDR1 as MDHEN and CDR2 as SYDVKM. The CDR3 coding sequence is TGTGCCAGCAAACTAGCGGGAGGACACGAGCAGTACTTC. It codes for CASKLAGGHEQYF.

J is TRBJ2-5 and V is TRBV12-5, with 10 bases matching TRBD2. The CDR3 contains 17 residues. CDR1 is LGHNT, CDR2 FRNRAP, per germline. The V and J ends lost 7 bases and 0 bases, in that order; junction bases with no gene match: 11. The DNA of the CDR3 is TGTGCTAGTGCCCTATCCACTAGCGGGATGTACCAAGAGACCCAGTACTTC. It codes for CASALSTSGMYQETQYF.

The chain recombines TRBV4-2 with TRBJ1-4; 10 bases fit TRBD1. The ends lost 4 bases at V and 7 bases at J; junction bases unmatched: 6. The CDR3 sequence is 15 residues long. The germline V gene encodes CDR1 LGHNA and CDR2 YNFKEQ. This CDR3 is CASSLDRGQGEKLFF. The CDR3 coding sequence is TGTGCCAGCAGCCTAGACAGGGGGCAGGGTGAAAAACTGTTTTTT.

The chain is built from TRBV7-2 and TRBJ2-5, with 11 bases identical to TRBD2. V lost 1 base to trimming and J lost 2 bases; unmatched junction nucleotides: 3. Germline V gene lookup returns CDR1 SGHTA and CDR2 FQGNSA. The CDR3 spans 16 residues. CDR3 protein: CASSLGVAGGQETQYF. The CDR3 bases are TGTGCCAGCAGCTTAGGGGTAGCGGGAGGGCAAGAGACCCAGTACTTC.

The chain recombines TRBV6-6 with TRBJ1-5; the D is unclear. Germline V CDR1 and CDR2: MNHNY, SVGAGI (reference sequence). The CDR3 has 14 amino acids. Trimming pared 0 bases from V and 5 bases from J, leaving 8 bases between. CDR3 nucleotides: TGTGCCAGCAGTTACTCGACCCATGATCAGCCCCAGCATTTT. Residues: CASSYSTHDQPQHF.

The chain has TRBV2 and TRBJ2-7; TRBD1 is a possible D gene (6 bases). The germline V and J ends were trimmed by 5 bases and 4 bases, with 24 bases remaining between them. The germline V gene encodes CDR1 SNHLY and CDR2 FYNNEI. The CDR3 is 17 amino acids. This CDR3 reads CASSLGHLTFGSYEQYF. The CDR3 DNA sequence: TGTGCCAGCAGTTTGGGACACTTAACCTTTGGTTCTTACGAGCAGTACTTC.

The table lists this clone with a count of one. The gene calls are TRBV28 and TRBJ1-2; 7 bases match TRBD1. Germline values: CDR1 MDHEN, CDR2 SYDVKM. Unmatched junction bases numbered 10, after V lost 8 bases and J lost 4 bases. This CDR3 spans 14 amino acids. Here the CDR3 reads CASYTGASFYGYTF. The CDR3 DNA reads as TGTGCCAGCTATACAGGGGCGTCCTTCTATGGCTACACCTTC.

The chain links TRBV28 to TRBJ1-2; D unresolved. CDR3 size: 12 residues. Germline values: CDR1 MDHEN, CDR2 SYDVKM. V was cut by 3 bases and J by 10 bases, with 12 bases left in between. The CDR3 loop is CASSFSRPFYTF. The CDR3 bases are TGTGCCAGCAGTTTTTCCCGGCCGTTCTACACCTTC.

J is TRBJ2-5 and V is TRBV9; D might be TRBD2 (6 bases). Germline V gives CDR1 SGDLS, CDR2 YYNGEE. V lost 0 bases to trimming and J lost 5 bases, with 17 bases between them. This CDR3 region has 16 residues. The CDR3: CASSVASAGSYETQYF. The CDR3 nucleotides read TGTGCCAGCAGCGTAGCTAGTGCGGGATCGTATGAGACCCAGTACTTC.

This clone was detected only once. V usage is TRBV13 and J usage is TRBJ2-1; the match to TRBD1 covers 7 bases. Germline V gene sequence: CDR1 PRHDT, CDR2 FYEKMQ (reference sequence). The CDR3 is 16 residues long. J was trimmed by 7 bases and V by 3 bases; bases with no gene match: 12. The CDR3, as DNA: TGTGCCAGCAGCTTTAAGACAGGGAAGTCGAGGAATGAGCAGTTCTTC. Its translation is CASSFKTGKSRNEQFF.

This chain links TRBV6-6 with TRBJ1-1; maybe TRBD1 (6 bases). Trimming took 6 bases from V and 2 from J, leaving 10 bases between them. CDR3 length: 13 residues. Germline-derived CDR1 and CDR2 are MNHNY and SVGAGI (reference sequence). The CDR3 protein is CASRLTGNTEAFF. CDR3 in DNA: TGTGCCAGCAGATTGACAGGTAACACTGAAGCTTTCTTT.

This chain uses TRBV2 with TRBJ2-7; 7 bases are shared with TRBD1. J lost 0 bases, V lost 7 bases, and 9 bases had no gene match. There are 15 residues in the CDR3. Germline CDR1 and CDR2: SNHLY and FYNNEI. The CDR3 is CASKLRTGSSYEQYF. The CDR3 DNA sequence: TGTGCCAGCAAGTTAAGGACAGGAAGCTCCTACGAGCAGTACTTC.

The rearrangement joins TRBV5-1 to TRBJ1-4; no definite D call. CDR3 length: 14 amino acids. Trimming cost V 4 bases and J 7 bases, with 14 bases left between them. In germline, CDR1 is SGHRS, CDR2 YFSETQ. The CDR3 coding sequence is TGCGCCAGCAGCCTTGAAGGATTGGGTGAAAAACTGTTTTTT. This sequence encodes CASSLEGLGEKLFF.